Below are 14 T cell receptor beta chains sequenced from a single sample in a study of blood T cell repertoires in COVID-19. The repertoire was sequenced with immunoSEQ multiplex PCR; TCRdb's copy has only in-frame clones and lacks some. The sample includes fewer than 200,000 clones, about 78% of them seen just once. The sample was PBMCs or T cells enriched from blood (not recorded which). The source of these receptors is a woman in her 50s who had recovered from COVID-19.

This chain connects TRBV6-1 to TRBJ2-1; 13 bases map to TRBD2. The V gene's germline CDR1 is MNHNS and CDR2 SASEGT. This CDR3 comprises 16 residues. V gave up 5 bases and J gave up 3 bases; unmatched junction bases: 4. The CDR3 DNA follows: TGTGCCAGCAGTCAAGGACTAGCGGGAGTCTACAATGAGCAGTTCTTC. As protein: CASSQGLAGVYNEQFF.

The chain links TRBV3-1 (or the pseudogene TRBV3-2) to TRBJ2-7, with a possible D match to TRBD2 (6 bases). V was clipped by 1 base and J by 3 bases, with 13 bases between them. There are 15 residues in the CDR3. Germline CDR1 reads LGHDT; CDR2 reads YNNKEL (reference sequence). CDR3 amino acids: CASSQGWAGNYEQYF. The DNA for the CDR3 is TGTGCCAGCAGCCAAGGATGGGCGGGGAACTACGAGCAGTACTTC.

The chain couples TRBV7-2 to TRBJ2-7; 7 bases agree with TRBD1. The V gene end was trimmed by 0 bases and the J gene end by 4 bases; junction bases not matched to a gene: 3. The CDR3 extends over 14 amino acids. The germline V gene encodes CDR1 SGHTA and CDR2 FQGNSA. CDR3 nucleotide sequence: TGTGCCAGCAGCTTAGCGCAGGGGGAGTACGAGCAGTACTTC. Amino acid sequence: CASSLAQGEYEQYF.

CDR3 amino acids: CASGGRALNTEAFF. For the CDR3, the DNA is TGTGCCAGCGGGGGCCGAGCCCTGAACACTGAAGCTTTCTTT. V is TRBV2 and J is TRBJ1-1; a possible D gene is TRBD1 (6 bases). The CDR3 has 14 residues. The ends were cut back, 8 bases at V and 0 bases at J, with 13 bases in the middle. Per germline, CDR1 SNHLY and CDR2 FYNNEI.

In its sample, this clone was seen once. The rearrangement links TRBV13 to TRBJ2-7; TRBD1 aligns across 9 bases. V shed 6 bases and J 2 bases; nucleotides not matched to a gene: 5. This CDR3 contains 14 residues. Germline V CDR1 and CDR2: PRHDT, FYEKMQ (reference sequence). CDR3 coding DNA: TGTGCCAGCAGACCACAGGGGGCTACCTACGAGCAGTACTTC. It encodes CASRPQGATYEQYF.

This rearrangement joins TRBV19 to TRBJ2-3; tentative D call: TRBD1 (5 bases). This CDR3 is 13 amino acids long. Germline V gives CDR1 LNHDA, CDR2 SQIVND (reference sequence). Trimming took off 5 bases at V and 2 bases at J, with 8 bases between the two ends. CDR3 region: CASSGAYTDTQYF. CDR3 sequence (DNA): TGTGCCAGTAGTGGGGCCTACACAGATACGCAGTATTTT. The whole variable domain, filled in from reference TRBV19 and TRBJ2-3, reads DGGITQSPKYLFRKEGQNVTLSCEQNLNHDAMYWYRQDPGQGLRLIYYSQIVNDFQKGDIAEGYSVSREKKESFPLTVTSAQKNPTAFYLCASSGAYTDTQYFGPGTRLTVL.

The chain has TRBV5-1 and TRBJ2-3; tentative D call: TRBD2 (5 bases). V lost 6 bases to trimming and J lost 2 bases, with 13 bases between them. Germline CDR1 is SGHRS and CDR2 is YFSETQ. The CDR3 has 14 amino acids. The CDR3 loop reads CASKEVAHTDTQYF. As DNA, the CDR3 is TGCGCCAGCAAGGAGGTCGCCCACACAGATACGCAGTATTTT.

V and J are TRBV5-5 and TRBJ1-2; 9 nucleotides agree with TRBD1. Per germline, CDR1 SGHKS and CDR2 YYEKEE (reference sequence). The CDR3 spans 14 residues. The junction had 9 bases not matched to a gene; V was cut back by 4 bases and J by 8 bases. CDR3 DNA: TGTGCCAGCAGCACCGAGGGGACAGGGTACGGCTACACCTTC. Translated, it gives CASSTEGTGYGYTF. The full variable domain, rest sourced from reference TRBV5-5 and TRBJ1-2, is DAGVTQSPTHLIKTRGQQVTLRCSPISGHKSVSWYQQVLGQGPQFIFQYYEKEERGRGNFPDRFSARQFPNYSSELNVNALLLGDSALYLCASSTEGTGYGYTFGSGTRLTVV.

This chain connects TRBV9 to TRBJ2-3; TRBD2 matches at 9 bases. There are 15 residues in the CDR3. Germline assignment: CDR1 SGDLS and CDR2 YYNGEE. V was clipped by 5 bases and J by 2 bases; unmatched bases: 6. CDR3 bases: TGTGCCAGCAGTGAGACTAGCGGCTACACAGATACGCAGTATTTT. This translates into CASSETSGYTDTQYF.

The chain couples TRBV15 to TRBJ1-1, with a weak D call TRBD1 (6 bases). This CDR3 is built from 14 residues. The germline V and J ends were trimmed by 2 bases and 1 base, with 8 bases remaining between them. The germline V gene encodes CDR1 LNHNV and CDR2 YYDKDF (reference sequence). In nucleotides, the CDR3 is TGTGCCACCAGCAGAAGGACAGCGAACACTGAAGCTTTCTTT. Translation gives CATSRRTANTEAFF.

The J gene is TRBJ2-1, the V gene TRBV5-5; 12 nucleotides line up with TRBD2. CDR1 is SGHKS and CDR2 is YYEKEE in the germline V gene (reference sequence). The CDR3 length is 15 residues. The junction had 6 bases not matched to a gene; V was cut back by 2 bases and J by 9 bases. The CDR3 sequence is CASSLLTSGSAEQFF. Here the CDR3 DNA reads TGTGCCAGCAGCTTACTGACTAGCGGGAGTGCTGAGCAGTTCTTC.

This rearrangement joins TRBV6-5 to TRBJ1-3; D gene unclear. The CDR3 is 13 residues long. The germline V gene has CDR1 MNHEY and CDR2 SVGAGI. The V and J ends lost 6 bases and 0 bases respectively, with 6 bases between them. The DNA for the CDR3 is TGTGCCAGCAGGGTCAGCTCTGGAAACACCATATATTTT. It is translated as CASRVSSGNTIYF.

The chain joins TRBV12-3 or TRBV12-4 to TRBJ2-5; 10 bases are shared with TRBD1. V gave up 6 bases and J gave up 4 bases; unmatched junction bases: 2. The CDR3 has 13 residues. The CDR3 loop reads CASRGTGVETQYF. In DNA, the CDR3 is TGTGCCAGCAGGGGGACAGGGGTAGAGACCCAGTACTTC.

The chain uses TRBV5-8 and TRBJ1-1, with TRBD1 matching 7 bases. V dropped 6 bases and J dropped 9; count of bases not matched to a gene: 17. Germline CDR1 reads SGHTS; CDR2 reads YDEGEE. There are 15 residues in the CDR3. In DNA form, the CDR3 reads TGTGCCAGCACCTCCCCCGGGACAGCCTTAACTAAAGCTTTCTTT. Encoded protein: CASTSPGTALTKAFF.